This TCR beta chain was retrieved from a study of CD8 T cells in Susac syndrome. Controls were age- and sex-matched healthy donors. Negative isolation yielded CD4+ and CD8+ T cells, and FACS enriched TEMRA cells. On this clonotype itself: Its antigen is as yet unknown.

Reverse transcription of about 0.45 to 1 ug RNA used random hexamers. It was immunoSEQ multiplex PCR that amplified TCR beta CDR3 across 54 Vbeta and 13 Jbeta. TCRdb redid the calling of the immunoSEQ multiplex PCR reads with MiXCR, one entry per CDR3 protein. The table records more than 65,000 distinct CDR3 sequences, 95% of them present only once. Study-level points and caveats: The study's TCR sequencing and HLA analysis drew on a certain number of individuals. That number was acknowledged as relatively small.

Sequences were obtained from CD8+ T cells from PBMCs. This receptor was taken from a human donor in good health.

CDR3 protein: CASSSGLAPPEQFF. As DNA, the CDR3 is TGTGCCAGCAGTTCCGGACTAGCCCCCCCTGAGCAGTTCTTC. The chain combines TRBV27 with TRBJ2-1; 8 positions agree with TRBD2. Germline V gene lookup returns CDR1 MNHEY and CDR2 SMNVEV (reference sequence). Losses at the gene ends were 4 bases for V and 9 bases for J; bases not matched to a gene: 8. This CDR3 comprises 14 residues.